The clone carrying this T cell receptor beta chain was observed a few times. Antigen: not known. The junction and the germline gene differ at one end; a read error may be behind it. Other autoimmune diseases, uncontrolled infections, pregnancy and lactation each led to patient exclusion. The record originates from a study of Graves' ophthalmopathy and Graves' hyperthyroidism. Study context: At the time of initial diagnosis and before any treatment, peripheral blood was collected. Study results and caveats: Among thyroid clonotypes expanded above 0.001 frequency, most also appeared in blood.

Amplification of TCR beta CDR3 regions used RNA transcripts. The first round was an RT-PCR with HTBI primers, and the second round was a multiplex PCR. TCRdb re-analysed the multiplex PCR reads in MiXCR, keeping a single row per CDR3 protein. The table has about 400,000 distinct CDR3 sequences, 15% to 17% seen once. Germline V gene data show CDR1 as LNHDA and CDR2 as SQIVND (reference sequence). The CDR3 runs to 11 residues. V and J are TRBV19 and TRBJ1-5, with 11 bases matching TRBD1. This sequence originates from a young woman with stable Graves' hyperthyroidism. Specimen: peripheral blood. The CDR3 coding sequence is TGCGGGACAGGGGGTAATCAGCCCCAGCATTTT. It codes for CGTGGNQPQHF.